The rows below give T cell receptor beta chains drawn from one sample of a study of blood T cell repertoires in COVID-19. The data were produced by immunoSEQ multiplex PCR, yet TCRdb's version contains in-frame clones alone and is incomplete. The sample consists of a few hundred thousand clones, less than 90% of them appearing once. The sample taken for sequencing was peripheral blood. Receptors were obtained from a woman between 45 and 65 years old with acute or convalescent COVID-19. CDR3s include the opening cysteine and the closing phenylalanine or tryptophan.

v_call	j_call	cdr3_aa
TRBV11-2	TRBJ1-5	CASSLVTFSNQPQHF
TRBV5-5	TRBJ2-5	CASSSRISGQETQYF
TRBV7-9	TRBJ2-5	CASSFAGGETQYF
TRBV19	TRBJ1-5	CASSIRQGAYSNQPQHF
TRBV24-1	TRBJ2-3	CATSDPSDSTDTQYF
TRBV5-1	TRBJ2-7	CASSAGQGLYEQYF
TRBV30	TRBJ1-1	CALQQGVNTEAFF
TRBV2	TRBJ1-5	CASSARQGFKPQHF
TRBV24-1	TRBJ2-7	CATSDRLGTGKQYF
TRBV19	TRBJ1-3	CASSIETGPGNTIYF
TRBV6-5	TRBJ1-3	CASSSPGTAGNTIYF
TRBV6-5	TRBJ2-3	CASANQGLPTQYF
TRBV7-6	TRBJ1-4	CASSGRDNEEKLFF
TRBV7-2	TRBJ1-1	CASSTGTGGNTEAFF
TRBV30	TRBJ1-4	CAWSPREKLFF
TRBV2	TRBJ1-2	CASSEGTGGIYGYTF
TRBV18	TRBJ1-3	CASSLNRVGLSGNTIYF
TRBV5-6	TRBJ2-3	CASSTGTHGLGTQYF
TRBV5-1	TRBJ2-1	CASSLDRTSGTNEQFF
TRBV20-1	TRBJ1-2	CRSGTGDGYTF
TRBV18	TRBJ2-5	CASSPPLAGDGTQYF
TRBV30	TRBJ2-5	CAWTENQETQYF
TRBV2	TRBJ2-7	CASVASGWHEQYF
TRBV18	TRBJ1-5	CASSQREAGSNQPQHF
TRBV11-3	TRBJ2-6	CASSSPGQLFSGANVLTF
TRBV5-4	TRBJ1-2	CASSGGGTASPYTF
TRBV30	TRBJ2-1	CAWSVSVGGNEQFF
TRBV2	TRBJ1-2	CASTHSGPQIYGYTF
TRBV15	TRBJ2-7	CATSRPGGSEQYF
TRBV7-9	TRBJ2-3	CASSFGAGGRTDTQYF
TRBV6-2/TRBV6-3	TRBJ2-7	CASSYLGGPYEQYF
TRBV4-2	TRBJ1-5	CASSQDRQGVLPQHF
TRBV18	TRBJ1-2	CASSPPIAQIGQGNYGYTF
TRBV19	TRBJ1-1	CATSPHRANTEAFF
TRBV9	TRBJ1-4	CASSVDRGNEKLFF
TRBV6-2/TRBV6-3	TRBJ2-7	CASSFDSTYEQYF
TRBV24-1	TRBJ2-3	CATSDFRQTQYF